The source of this TCR beta chain is a study of a mutant IDH1 vaccine in newly diagnosed glioma. Germline CDR1 reads SEHNR; CDR2 reads FQNEAQ (reference sequence). CDR3 size: 13 residues. Between the trimmed V and J ends, which lost 1 base and 1 base, there was a span of 4 bases. Regarding the study as a whole: The study observed vaccine-induced immune responses in 93.3% of patients.

Sequencing was performed with immunoSEQ multiplex PCR; in TCRdb, only in-frame clones are kept and a portion is missing. The sample has some 42,000 clones, 65% to 90% seen once. On this clone itself: Its matching antigen is unknown.

The time point: week 35, safety follow-up. Doses consisted of 300 ug of mutant IDH1 20-mer peptide each, paired with topical imiquimod. This chain uses TRBV7-9 with TRBJ2-5; D is unresolved. The receptor was isolated from a woman aged 45-65 years with glioma. Sequences were derived from PBMCs, sampled from a glioma patient whose treatment included an IDH1 peptide vaccine. This CDR3 reads CASSLDSQETQYF. CDR3 nucleotide sequence: TGTGCCAGCAGCTTAGATTCCCAAGAGACCCAGTACTTC. Full variable domain (rest looked up from reference TRBV7-9 and TRBJ2-5): DTGVSQNPRHKITKRGQNVTFRCDPISEHNRLYWYRQTLGQGPEFLTYFQNEAQLEKSRLLSDRFSAERPKGSFSTLEIQRTEQGDSAMYLCASSLDSQETQYFGPGTRLLVL.